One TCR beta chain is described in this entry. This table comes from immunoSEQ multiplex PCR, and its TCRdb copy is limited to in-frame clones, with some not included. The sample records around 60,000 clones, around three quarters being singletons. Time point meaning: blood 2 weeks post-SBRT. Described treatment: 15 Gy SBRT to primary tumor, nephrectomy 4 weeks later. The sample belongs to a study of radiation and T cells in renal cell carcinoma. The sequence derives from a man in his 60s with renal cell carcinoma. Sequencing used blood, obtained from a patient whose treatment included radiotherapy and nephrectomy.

The CDR3 DNA is TGTGCCAGCAGCGTGGGCCAGACGCCAGACACCTTTGAGGACTATGGCTACACCTTC. Amino acid sequence: CASSVGQTPDTFEDYGYTF. The chain employs TRBV9 and TRBJ1-2; D gene unclear. Germline V CDR1 and CDR2: SGDLS, YYNGEE. The CDR3 consists of 19 residues. Trimming removed 2 bases from V and 3 bases from J, with 26 bases in between.